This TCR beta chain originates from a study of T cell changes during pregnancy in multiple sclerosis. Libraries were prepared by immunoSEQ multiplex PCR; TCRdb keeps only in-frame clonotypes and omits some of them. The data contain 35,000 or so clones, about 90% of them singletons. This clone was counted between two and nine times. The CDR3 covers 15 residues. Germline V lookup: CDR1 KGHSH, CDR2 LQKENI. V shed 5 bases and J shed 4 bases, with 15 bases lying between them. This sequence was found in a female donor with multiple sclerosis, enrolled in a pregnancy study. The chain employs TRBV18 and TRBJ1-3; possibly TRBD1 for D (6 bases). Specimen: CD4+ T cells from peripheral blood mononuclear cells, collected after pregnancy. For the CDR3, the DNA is TGTGCCAGCTCAGTCGGACAGCACGCAGGAAACACCATATATTTT. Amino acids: CASSVGQHAGNTIYF.